A selection of T cell receptor beta chains follows, all from one sample in a study of cytomegalovirus exposure and HLA in healthy donors. Sequenced by immunoSEQ multiplex PCR; TCRdb stores in-frame clones only, minus some. There are more than 250,000 clones in the sample; approximately 90% occur only once, and over 0.8% lies in the top ten. Sequenced material: PBMCs. The receptor set was obtained from a woman between 18 and 30 years old in good health and CMV-seronegative. CDR3s include the opening cysteine and the closing phenylalanine or tryptophan. Fields, in order: D gene, V gene, clone size, J gene, CDR3 DNA, CDR3 protein. The D gene is left open where the match is weak. Clone size is given for some rows only: seen once, a few or many times, or a class if the clone is expanded.

d_call: TRBD1
v_call: TRBV5-1
clone_size: .
j_call: TRBJ1-2
cdr3_nt: TGCGCCAGCAGCTTGGTGGCAGGGGGCGGCTACACCTTC
cdr3_aa: CASSLVAGGGYTF

d_call: .
v_call: TRBV20-1
clone_size: .
j_call: TRBJ2-5
cdr3_nt: TGCAGTGCTAGAGGAGCGGAGACCCAGTACTTC
cdr3_aa: CSARGAETQYF

d_call: TRBD1
v_call: TRBV2
clone_size: .
j_call: TRBJ1-2
cdr3_nt: TGTGCCAGCATCAGGACAGGGGTGAGTGGCTACACCTTC
cdr3_aa: CASIRTGVSGYTF

d_call: .
v_call: TRBV5-1
clone_size: .
j_call: TRBJ2-7
cdr3_nt: TGCGCCAGCAGCTTGGTAGGGAGCTCCTACGAGCAGTACTTC
cdr3_aa: CASSLVGSSYEQYF

d_call: .
v_call: TRBV9
clone_size: .
j_call: TRBJ1-1
cdr3_nt: TGTGCCAGCAGCCCAGAAGGAGGTTTCGGAGCTTTCTTT
cdr3_aa: CASSPEGGFGAFF

d_call: TRBD2
v_call: TRBV13
clone_size: .
j_call: TRBJ2-1
cdr3_nt: TGTGCCAGCAGATACCCCGGGACTAGAGACAATGAGCAGTTCTTC
cdr3_aa: CASRYPGTRDNEQFF

d_call: .
v_call: TRBV18
clone_size: .
j_call: TRBJ1-5
cdr3_nt: TGTGCCAGCTCACCAGCGAGGAGTCAGCCCCAGCATTTT
cdr3_aa: CASSPARSQPQHF

d_call: .
v_call: TRBV28
clone_size: .
j_call: TRBJ2-1
cdr3_nt: TGTGCCAGCAGTTTTGTATCGAGGGCGACGTTCTTC
cdr3_aa: CASSFVSRATFF

d_call: .
v_call: TRBV4-3
clone_size: .
j_call: TRBJ2-5
cdr3_nt: TGCGCCAGCAGCCCGGGGCAGGGGCAAGAGACCCAGTACTTC
cdr3_aa: CASSPGQGQETQYF

d_call: .
v_call: TRBV5-1
clone_size: once
j_call: TRBJ1-2
cdr3_nt: TGCGCCAGCACCCGGGACTCTCGGTTTGGGGGCTACACCTTC
cdr3_aa: CASTRDSRFGGYTF

d_call: TRBD2
v_call: TRBV7-3
clone_size: .
j_call: TRBJ2-3
cdr3_nt: TGTGCCAGCAGCTCCCGGGGGGGACACACAGATACGCAGTATTTT
cdr3_aa: CASSSRGGHTDTQYF

d_call: TRBD2
v_call: TRBV13
clone_size: few
j_call: TRBJ2-7
cdr3_nt: TGTGCCAGCAGCTCAAGGACTAGCGGGACCGAGCAGTACTTC
cdr3_aa: CASSSRTSGTEQYF

d_call: .
v_call: TRBV6-5
clone_size: .
j_call: TRBJ1-2
cdr3_nt: TGTGCCAGTAAAATAGCGTTCGATTATGGCTACACCTTC
cdr3_aa: CASKIAFDYGYTF

d_call: TRBD2
v_call: TRBV9
clone_size: once
j_call: TRBJ2-2
cdr3_nt: TGTGCCAGCAGCGTAGGTGGGCGACTAGCGGGAGATGCGAACACCGGGGAGCTGTTTTTT
cdr3_aa: CASSVGGRLAGDANTGELFF

d_call: .
v_call: TRBV29-1
clone_size: .
j_call: TRBJ2-5
cdr3_nt: TGCAGCATACGGGGGTGGTCAGGGGGAGCCCAAGAGACCCAGTACTTC
cdr3_aa: CSIRGWSGGAQETQYF

d_call: .
v_call: TRBV30
clone_size: .
j_call: TRBJ1-5
cdr3_nt: TGTGCCTGGAGCCCTACAGGGACGACTCAGCCCCAGCATTTT
cdr3_aa: CAWSPTGTTQPQHF

d_call: TRBD1
v_call: TRBV11-2
clone_size: once
j_call: TRBJ2-1
cdr3_nt: TGTGCCAGCAGCTCCCTACGGGACAGGGGGGGGAATGAGCAGTTCTTC
cdr3_aa: CASSSLRDRGGNEQFF

d_call: TRBD1
v_call: TRBV5-1
clone_size: .
j_call: TRBJ2-4
cdr3_nt: TGCGCCAGCAGCGCACGACAGGGGCTCGGGTCCAAAAACATTCAGTACTTC
cdr3_aa: CASSARQGLGSKNIQYF

d_call: .
v_call: TRBV27
clone_size: .
j_call: TRBJ1-5
cdr3_nt: TGTGCCAGCAGTACCCGGGGGGCAGGGGACAATCAGCCCCAGCATTTT
cdr3_aa: CASSTRGAGDNQPQHF

d_call: TRBD1
v_call: TRBV5-4
clone_size: .
j_call: TRBJ2-2
cdr3_nt: TGTGCCAGCAGCTTGAGGACAGGGGCGAACACCGGGGAGCTGTTTTTT
cdr3_aa: CASSLRTGANTGELFF

d_call: TRBD1
v_call: TRBV9
clone_size: .
j_call: TRBJ2-7
cdr3_nt: TGTGCCAGCAGCGTAGAGACAGGGCCCTCCTACGAGCAGTACTTC
cdr3_aa: CASSVETGPSYEQYF

d_call: .
v_call: TRBV28
clone_size: .
j_call: TRBJ2-1
cdr3_nt: TGTGCCAGCAGGGACCAACAGGGCGCCTACAATGAGCAGTTCTTC
cdr3_aa: CASRDQQGAYNEQFF

d_call: .
v_call: TRBV27
clone_size: .
j_call: TRBJ2-1
cdr3_nt: TGTGCCAGCAGACCCGCAGGGTACCACAATGAGCAGTTCTTC
cdr3_aa: CASRPAGYHNEQFF

d_call: TRBD2
v_call: TRBV5-1
clone_size: .
j_call: TRBJ2-1
cdr3_nt: TGCGCCAGCAGCCACCTAGCGGGCGACACGGGAGGCAATGAGCAGTTCTTC
cdr3_aa: CASSHLAGDTGGNEQFF

d_call: TRBD1
v_call: TRBV27
clone_size: .
j_call: TRBJ2-7
cdr3_nt: TGTGCCAGCAGAGACAGGGAAGGGTCCTACGAGCAGTACTTC
cdr3_aa: CASRDREGSYEQYF

d_call: TRBD1
v_call: TRBV27
clone_size: .
j_call: TRBJ2-7
cdr3_nt: TGTGCCAGCAGTCTCCTGGGACAGACAACCTCCTACGAGCAGTACTTC
cdr3_aa: CASSLLGQTTSYEQYF

d_call: TRBD2
v_call: TRBV15
clone_size: .
j_call: TRBJ2-7
cdr3_nt: TGTGCCACCAGCAGAGGACTAGCGTACTACGAGCAGTACTTC
cdr3_aa: CATSRGLAYYEQYF

d_call: TRBD1
v_call: TRBV28
clone_size: .
j_call: TRBJ2-3
cdr3_nt: TGTGCCAGCAGGATACAGGGGAGCACAGATACGCAGTATTTT
cdr3_aa: CASRIQGSTDTQYF

d_call: TRBD1
v_call: TRBV29-1
clone_size: .
j_call: TRBJ1-5
cdr3_nt: TGCAGCGCAAAGACAGGGGGGGACCAGCCCCAGCATTTT
cdr3_aa: CSAKTGGDQPQHF

d_call: .
v_call: TRBV28
clone_size: .
j_call: TRBJ2-3
cdr3_nt: TGTGCCAGCGAAAACGTGGGAGTCACAGATACGCAGTATTTT
cdr3_aa: CASENVGVTDTQYF

d_call: .
v_call: TRBV29-1
clone_size: once
j_call: TRBJ2-7
cdr3_nt: TGCAGCGTTGCTCTCTACCACGAGCAGTACTTC
cdr3_aa: CSVALYHEQYF

d_call: .
v_call: TRBV6-5
clone_size: .
j_call: TRBJ2-7
cdr3_nt: TGTGCCGCCACCGGGGGTTCCTACGAGCAGTACTTC
cdr3_aa: CAATGGSYEQYF

d_call: TRBD1
v_call: TRBV28
clone_size: .
j_call: TRBJ2-7
cdr3_nt: TGTGCCAGCAGTCCCGGGACAGGGTGGTACGAGCAGTACTTC
cdr3_aa: CASSPGTGWYEQYF

d_call: .
v_call: TRBV6-5
clone_size: .
j_call: TRBJ2-2
cdr3_nt: TGTGCCAGCAGTTACCTTAACACCGGGGAGCTGTTTTTT
cdr3_aa: CASSYLNTGELFF

d_call: TRBD1
v_call: TRBV19
clone_size: .
j_call: TRBJ2-4
cdr3_nt: TGTGCCAGTATCTCGACTCGGGGGACAGGCGCCATTCAGTACTTC
cdr3_aa: CASISTRGTGAIQYF

d_call: .
v_call: TRBV6-6
clone_size: .
j_call: TRBJ1-3
cdr3_nt: TGTGCCAGCAGTCTCGAGGGTATCGTCTCCATATATTTT
cdr3_aa: CASSLEGIVSIYF

d_call: TRBD2
v_call: TRBV29-1
clone_size: .
j_call: TRBJ2-2
cdr3_nt: TGCAGCTGCGGGGGAGTGGGCACCGGGGAGCTGTTTTTT
cdr3_aa: CSCGGVGTGELFF

d_call: TRBD2
v_call: TRBV5-1
clone_size: few
j_call: TRBJ2-5
cdr3_nt: TGCGCCAGCCTAGCGGACGAAGGGACCCAGTACTTC
cdr3_aa: CASLADEGTQYF